The 10 T cell receptor beta chains listed next were all sequenced from one sample in a study of cytomegalovirus exposure and HLA in healthy donors. The primer mix had 60 Vbeta and 13 Jbeta primers. The protocol was immunoSEQ multiplex PCR, while the TCRdb copy is restricted to in-frame clones and leaves out a portion. The repertoire holds approximately 210,000 clones, about four fifths seen once, with 1.6% in the top ten. Sequenced: PBMCs. The receptors here all came from a woman in her forties or fifties in good health and CMV-seronegative.

The chain joins TRBV4-1 to TRBJ2-7, with D tentatively TRBD2 (6 bases). Between the trimmed V and J ends, which lost 1 base and 3 bases, there was a span of 10 bases. Germline CDR1 MGHRA, CDR2 YSYEKL. The CDR3 totals 14 residues. CDR3 protein: CASSQVGGNYEQYF. For the CDR3, the DNA is TGCGCCAGCAGCCAAGTTGGGGGGAACTACGAGCAGTACTTC.

V is TRBV7-3 and J is TRBJ1-1; D ambiguous. This CDR3 is 14 amino acids long. Deletions cut 2 bases from V and 7 bases from J, with 14 bases between. Looked up from germline, CDR1 is SGHTA and CDR2 is FQGTGA. Written as DNA, the CDR3 is TGTGCCAGCAGCTTATGGGAACCTGCGGGTGAAGCTTTCTTT. Protein: CASSLWEPAGEAFF.

A single count supports this clone. The DNA for the CDR3 is TGCGCCAGCAGCCCAGCGGGGACCCGAGAGACCCAGTACTTC. It codes for CASSPAGTRETQYF. The rearrangement links TRBV5-1 to TRBJ2-5; TRBD2 aligns across 7 bases. The CDR3 totals 14 residues. The ends lost 4 bases at V and 4 bases at J; junction bases unmatched: 7. CDR1 and CDR2 (germline): SGHRS, YFSETQ.

The chain combines TRBV19 with TRBJ1-5; possibly TRBD1 for D (5 bases). The CDR3 is made up of 15 amino acids. Germline CDR1 and CDR2: LNHDA and SQIVND (reference sequence). The V gene lost 3 bases and the J gene lost 0 bases, with 9 bases spanning the gap. CDR3: CASSIGGHSNQPQHF. The CDR3, as DNA: TGTGCCAGTAGTATTGGTGGACATAGCAATCAGCCCCAGCATTTT. The whole variable domain, filled in from reference TRBV19 and TRBJ1-5, reads DGGITQSPKYLFRKEGQNVTLSCEQNLNHDAMYWYRQDPGQGLRLIYYSQIVNDFQKGDIAEGYSVSREKKESFPLTVTSAQKNPTAFYLCASSIGGHSNQPQHFGDGTRLSIL.

This clone has just one count. The J gene is TRBJ1-2, the V gene TRBV7-2, with TRBD1 matching 11 bases. With V trimmed by 1 base and J by 7 bases, 2 bases remained unmatched. The CDR3 is 14 residues long. Germline CDR1 is SGHTA and CDR2 is FQGNSA. CDR3 region: CASSLGGTGGGYTF. The CDR3 DNA sequence: TGTGCCAGCAGCTTAGGGGGGACAGGGGGTGGCTACACCTTC.

This clone was seen only a few times. This chain connects TRBV2 to TRBJ2-7; 7 nucleotides match TRBD1. The ends lost 4 bases at V and 5 bases at J; junction bases unmatched: 14. CDR1 and CDR2 from the germline V gene are SNHLY and FYNNEI. The CDR3 is 16 residues long. In DNA form, the CDR3 reads TGTGCCAGCAGTGGCTCCGGGACAGACCACCTCCACGAGCAGTACTTC. Translating it yields CASSGSGTDHLHEQYF.

V gene TRBV28 combines with J gene TRBJ1-5; TRBD1 might be the D (6 bases). V lost 2 bases and J lost 7, with 15 bases in between. Looked up from germline, CDR1 is MDHEN and CDR2 is SYDVKM. The CDR3 extends over 15 amino acids. The CDR3 DNA sequence: TGTGCCAGCAGTTTACCCGGGACATCAAACCAGCCCCAGCATTTT. It encodes CASSLPGTSNQPQHF.

With respect to this clone: The junction departs from the called germline gene at one end, perhaps through a read error. The chain joins TRBV7-8 to TRBJ2-5, with TRBD2 matching 10 bases. The CDR3 contains 11 residues. Germline V gene data show CDR1 as SGHVS and CDR2 as FQNEAQ. CDR3 DNA sequence: TGTGCCAGCACTAGCGGGAGCTTCACGAACTTC. Translating gives CASTSGSFTNF. Combining the CDR3 with reference TRBV7-8 and TRBJ2-5 gives the whole variable domain GAGVSQSPRYKVAKRGQDVALRCDPISGHVSLFWYQQALGQGPEFLTYFQNEAQLDKSGLPSDRFFAERPEGSVSTLKIQRTQQEDSAVYLCASTSGSFTNFGPGTRLLVL.

The rearrangement uses TRBV9 and TRBJ1-2, with 7 bases identical to TRBD1. Trimming cost V 4 bases and J 6 bases; bases outside gene matches: 3. The germline V gene has CDR1 SGDLS and CDR2 YYNGEE. The CDR3 runs to 12 residues. CDR3 region: CASSRTGDGYTF. DNA of the CDR3: TGTGCCAGCAGCAGGACAGGAGATGGCTACACCTTC.

This sequence joins TRBV7-8 and TRBJ1-3, with D perhaps TRBD1 (5 bases). V was cut by 5 bases and J by 4 bases, with 15 bases left in between. Germline V gives CDR1 SGHVS, CDR2 FQNEAQ. The CDR3 totals 15 residues. In nucleotides, the CDR3 is TGTGCCAGCAGCAACCTCCAGGGCCGAGGAAACACCATATATTTT. Translating it yields CASSNLQGRGNTIYF.